Below, 17 T cell receptor beta chains from the same sample are listed, as sequenced in a study of shared T cell receptors in the human thymus. This table comes from immunoSEQ multiplex PCR, and its TCRdb copy is limited to in-frame clones, with some not included. The table lists hundreds of thousands of clones, 80% to 90% of them singletons. The same data also went into a second study, on human thymus T cells.

The sample comprised thymocytes. Receptors originate from a boy under three years old with a congenital heart defect.

The chain links TRBV18 to TRBJ2-7; 10 bases agree with TRBD1. Germline V gene sequence: CDR1 KGHSH, CDR2 LQKENI. This CDR3 contains 16 residues. Unmatched junction bases numbered 7, after V lost 3 bases and J lost 2 bases. CDR3 coding DNA: TGTGCCAGCTCACCGATGACAGGGGGCAGAACCTACGAGCAGTACTTC. It specifies CASSPMTGGRTYEQYF.

This chain links TRBV27 with TRBJ2-3; D possibly corresponds to TRBD2 (5 bases). CDR3 size: 16 residues. Per germline, CDR1 MNHEY and CDR2 SMNVEV (reference sequence). V was trimmed by 0 bases and J by 8 bases, leaving 18 bases between them. The CDR3 DNA reads as TGTGCCAGCAGTTTATCTTCCTCTACTCCGGGAAGTACGCAGTATTTT. Its protein product is CASSLSSSTPGSTQYF.

The V call is TRBV28, the J call TRBJ2-7; tentative D call: TRBD1 (7 bases). CDR3 size: 21 residues. Germline-derived CDR1 and CDR2 are MDHEN and SYDVKM. V lost 7 bases and J lost 0, with 34 bases in between. CDR3 sequence (DNA): TGTGCCAGCACCCTGGGGGGACACCTGATATCGGGACAGAAAAGCTCCTACGAGCAGTACTTC. It specifies CASTLGGHLISGQKSSYEQYF.

This chain uses TRBV5-1 with TRBJ2-7; the match to TRBD1 covers 8 bases. The CDR3 is 14 amino acids. CDR1 and CDR2 from the germline V gene are SGHRS and YFSETQ. Trimming cost V 3 bases and J 4 bases; bases outside gene matches: 6. CDR3 DNA sequence: TGCGCCAGCAGCTGTCTGGGGACAGGATACGAGCAGTACTTC. Its translation is CASSCLGTGYEQYF.

The gene calls are TRBV4-2 and TRBJ1-5; D is perhaps TRBD1 (5 bases). CDR1 is LGHNA, CDR2 YNFKEQ, per germline. Trimming cost V 6 bases and J 2 bases, with 14 bases left between them. This CDR3 comprises 15 residues. This CDR3 is CASRPREKGNQPQHF. Written as DNA, the CDR3 is TGTGCCAGCAGGCCCAGGGAAAAGGGCAATCAGCCCCAGCATTTT.

This clone was recorded only once. The chain has TRBV29-1 and TRBJ2-7, with 7 bases fitting TRBD2. V shed 3 bases and J 5 bases; nucleotides not matched to a gene: 10. CDR3 length equals 14 residues. CDR1 SQVTM and CDR2 ANQGSEA come from the germline V gene. The CDR3 is CSVEGRGIGDEQYF. The CDR3 region has the DNA TGCAGCGTTGAGGGGAGGGGTATCGGAGACGAGCAGTACTTC.

V and J are TRBV11-2 and TRBJ2-2, with 7 bases identical to TRBD1. Germline CDR1 and CDR2: SGHAT and FQNNGV. After removal of 7 bases from V and 4 bases from J, the junction contained 12 bases not matched to a gene. The CDR3 sequence is 16 residues long. This CDR3 reads CASTHGAGGLTGELFF. The DNA of the CDR3 is TGTGCCAGCACCCACGGCGCAGGGGGTCTCACCGGGGAGCTGTTTTTT.

This chain uses TRBV4-3 with TRBJ2-7, with D hard to call. Trimming removed 3 bases at V and 5 bases at J, with 14 bases between. This CDR3 contains 14 residues. CDR1 is LGHNA, CDR2 YSLEER, per germline. CDR3 sequence (DNA): TGCGCCAGCAGCCAGCGGTCTTCAAAGGACGAGCAGTACTTC. Translated, it gives CASSQRSSKDEQYF.

This clone was observed once. CDR3 bases: TGCGCCAGCAGCCAAGGGCCTAGCGAGTACTTTTACGAGCAGTACTTC. It yields the protein CASSQGPSEYFYEQYF. V usage is TRBV4-3 and J usage is TRBJ2-7, with D perhaps TRBD2 (6 bases). V shed 1 base and J shed 4 bases, with 17 bases lying between them. This CDR3 contains 16 residues. The V gene's germline CDR1 is LGHNA and CDR2 YSLEER.

The chain has TRBV15 and TRBJ1-5; 11 nucleotides align to TRBD1. Per the germline V gene, CDR1 is LNHNV and CDR2 is YYDKDF (reference sequence). The CDR3 totals 18 residues. The V gene end was trimmed by 7 bases and the J gene end by 1 base; junction bases not matched to a gene: 12. CDR3: CATTKGVGTGGSNQPQHF. The CDR3 DNA is TGTGCCACCACCAAAGGGGTCGGGACAGGGGGGAGCAATCAGCCCCAGCATTTT.

The gene calls are TRBV25-1 and TRBJ1-1; no clear D. V was trimmed by 2 bases and J by 0 bases, leaving 13 bases between them. CDR3 size: 16 residues. The germline gives CDR1 MGHDK, CDR2 SYGVNS. CDR3 region: CASSEPNGRMNTEAFF. In DNA form, the CDR3 reads TGTGCCAGCAGTGAACCGAATGGGCGTATGAACACTGAAGCTTTCTTT.

This chain links TRBV6-5 with TRBJ1-2, with D maybe TRBD1 (5 bases). The V gene's germline CDR1 is MNHEY and CDR2 SVGAGI. Trimming cost V 5 bases and J 8 bases, with 12 bases left between them. The CDR3 covers 12 residues. This CDR3 reads CASSPSRQGYTF. The CDR3 coding sequence is TGTGCCAGCAGTCCCTCCAGACAGGGCTACACCTTC.

The V gene is TRBV28, the J gene TRBJ2-7; 12 bases are a match to TRBD2. The junction had 6 bases not matched to a gene; V was cut back by 8 bases and J by 7 bases. Looked up from germline, CDR1 is MDHEN and CDR2 is SYDVKM. CDR3 size: 13 residues. The CDR3 bases are TGTGCCAGCCGACTAGCGGGAGCTCAAGAGCAGTACTTC. Encoded protein: CASRLAGAQEQYF. Filled out from reference TRBV28 and TRBJ2-7, the complete variable domain reads DVKVTQSSRYLVKRTGEKVFLECVQDMDHENMFWYRQDPGLGLRLIYFSYDVKMKEKGDIPEGYSVSREKKERFSLILESASTNQTSMYLCASRLAGAQEQYFGPGTRLTVT.

This chain links TRBV7-9 with TRBJ2-7, with 7 nucleotides matching TRBD2. After removal of 2 bases from V and 3 bases from J, the junction contained 7 bases not matched to a gene. There are 15 residues in the CDR3. The V gene's germline CDR1 is SEHNR and CDR2 FQNEAQ (reference sequence). In DNA, the CDR3 is TGTGCCAGCAGCTTAAGAGGGGCGGGAGACTACGAGCAGTACTTC. It translates to CASSLRGAGDYEQYF.

This chain uses TRBV29-1 with TRBJ2-5; 7 bases fit TRBD2. Looked up from germline, CDR1 is SQVTM and CDR2 is ANQGSEA. V dropped 3 bases and J dropped 5; count of bases not matched to a gene: 6. The CDR3 length is 13 residues. CDR3 nucleotide sequence: TGCAGCGTTGAGGTCCAGCGGGATGAGACCCAGTACTTC. This sequence encodes CSVEVQRDETQYF.

The rearrangement uses TRBV7-2 and TRBJ2-7; 11 bases fit TRBD2. The germline V gene has CDR1 SGHTA and CDR2 FQGNSA. V gave up 1 base and J gave up 0 bases; unmatched junction bases: 5. This CDR3 contains 17 residues. The CDR3: CASSLELAGGYSYEQYF. CDR3 nucleotide sequence: TGTGCCAGCAGCTTAGAGCTAGCGGGAGGCTACTCCTACGAGCAGTACTTC.

The chain uses TRBV5-6 and TRBJ2-5, with a tentative D call TRBD2 (7 bases). Germline assignment: CDR1 SGHDT and CDR2 YYEEEE. The V end was cut by 2 bases, the J end by 7 bases, with 18 bases between. CDR3 length: 15 amino acids. CDR3 in DNA: TGTGCCAGCAGCTTAAATCAGGGGCCGGGAGGGACCCAGTACTTC. Protein sequence: CASSLNQGPGGTQYF.